This T cell receptor beta chain originates from a study of identical twins. The length of the CDR3 is 16 residues. Unmatched junction bases numbered 1, after V lost 1 base and J lost 0 bases. CDR1 is SGDLS, CDR2 YYNGEE, per germline. Using its own MiXCR run on the 5' RACE reads, TCRdb lists one record per CDR3 protein. The sample has around 20,000 distinct CDR3 sequences; less than 70% are singletons. The receptor was derived from a woman between 18 and 30 years old in good health. This table probably holds off-target reads from a library built for another chain. Sequences were obtained from memory (CD45RO+) T cells sorted from blood. The gene calls are TRBV9 and TRBJ2-3, with 11 bases lining up with TRBD2. The CDR3 DNA is TGTGCCAGCAGCGTACTAGCGGGAGGCAGCACAGATACGCAGTATTTT. It codes for CASSVLAGGSTDTQYF.